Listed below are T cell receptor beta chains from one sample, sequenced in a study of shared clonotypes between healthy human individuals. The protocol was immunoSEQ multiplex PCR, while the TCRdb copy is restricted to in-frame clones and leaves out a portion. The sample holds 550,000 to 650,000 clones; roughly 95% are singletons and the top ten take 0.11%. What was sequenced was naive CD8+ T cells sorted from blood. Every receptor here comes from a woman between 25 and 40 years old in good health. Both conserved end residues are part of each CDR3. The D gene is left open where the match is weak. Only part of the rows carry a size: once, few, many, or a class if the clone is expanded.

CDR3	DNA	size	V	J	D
CASSQGGDKYQPQHF	TGTGCCAGCAGCCAGGGGGGGGACAAGTATCAGCCCCAGCATTTT	NA	TRBV28	TRBJ1-5	TRBD1
CASSSVGGGSLDNEQFF	TGTGCCAGCAGCTCGGTTGGGGGCGGGAGTCTTGACAATGAGCAGTTCTTC	NA	TRBV13	TRBJ2-1	NA
CASSQGQGYYEQYF	TGCGCCAGCAGCCAGGGACAGGGGTACTACGAGCAGTACTTC	NA	TRBV5-1	TRBJ2-7	TRBD1
CASIQVGGSSYNEQFF	TGTGCCAGCATCCAGGTCGGGGGGAGCTCCTACAATGAGCAGTTCTTC	NA	TRBV11-2	TRBJ2-1	TRBD2
CASSRGRSFMNTEAFF	TGTGCCAGCAGTCGGGGACGAAGTTTCATGAACACTGAAGCTTTCTTT	NA	TRBV27	TRBJ1-1	NA
CASSEAFGTGGAWTEAFF	TGTGCCAGCAGTGAAGCGTTCGGGACAGGGGGCGCTTGGACTGAAGCTTTCTTT	NA	TRBV6-1	TRBJ1-1	TRBD1
CASSLAGGQETQYF	TGTGCCAGCAGTTTAGCGGGAGGACAAGAGACCCAGTACTTC	NA	TRBV28	TRBJ2-5	TRBD2
CASSFSLAAGAYEQYF	TGCGCCAGCAGCTTCTCCCTCGCGGCTGGGGCCTACGAGCAGTACTTC	NA	TRBV4-1	TRBJ2-7	NA
CASRYLTGLGNTIYF	TGTGCCAGCAGATATCTCACAGGGTTGGGAAACACCATATATTTT	NA	TRBV2	TRBJ1-3	NA
CASSAHLDEQYF	TGTGCCAGCAGTGCCCATCTAGACGAGCAGTACTTC	NA	TRBV6-1	TRBJ2-7	NA
CASSLGGGWTDTQYF	TGTGCCAGCAGTTTAGGCGGGGGATGGACAGATACGCAGTATTTT	few	TRBV28	TRBJ2-3	TRBD2
CASSYTGEIYSYEQYF	TGTGCCAGCAGTTACACCGGGGAGATTTACTCCTACGAGCAGTACTTC	NA	TRBV5-4	TRBJ2-7	NA
CASSTRTSGIEQYF	TGTGCCAGCAGCACCCGGACTAGCGGGATTGAGCAGTACTTC	NA	TRBV13	TRBJ2-7	TRBD2
CASSLDGGVDTEAFF	TGCGCCAGCAGCCTAGACGGTGGTGTTGACACTGAAGCTTTCTTT	NA	TRBV4-1	TRBJ1-1	NA
CASSPPQAGPHEQYF	TGTGCCAGCAGCCCACCACAAGCGGGCCCCCACGAGCAGTACTTC	NA	TRBV5-6	TRBJ2-7	NA
CASSLVGYLLAAKGGEQYF	TGTGCCAGCAGCTTAGTGGGGTATTTGTTGGCGGCGAAGGGTGGGGAGCAGTACTTC	NA	TRBV7-2	TRBJ2-7	NA
CASATRTSVNEQFF	TGTGCCAGCGCAACACGGACTAGCGTTAATGAGCAGTTCTTC	NA	TRBV25-1	TRBJ2-1	TRBD2